These 24 T cell receptor beta chains were all obtained from the same sample, sequenced in a study of CD4 T cells in relation to SARS-CoV-2 and coronaviruses. Measured with immunoSEQ multiplex PCR; TCRdb has only the in-frame clones, and not every one. The sample records about 36,000 clones, roughly 80% being singletons. These receptors are not linked to any known antigen. Sequenced input: naive CD4+ T cells from PBMCs, cultured in vitro. Subset given: naive CD4+ T cells isolated by negative enrichment. These receptors were collected from an adult with COVID-19.

The chain recombines TRBV28 with TRBJ2-1; D remains ambiguous. CDR1 and CDR2 (germline): MDHEN, SYDVKM. V was pared by 8 bases and J by 5 bases, with 7 bases between. CDR3 length: 11 residues. The CDR3 DNA reads TGTGCCAGCCTGATTGACAATGAGCAGTTCTTC. Its translation is CASLIDNEQFF.

The J gene is TRBJ1-1, the V gene TRBV18; D is unclear. V shed 1 base and J shed 8 bases, with 8 bases lying between them. Germline V gene sequence: CDR1 KGHSH, CDR2 LQKENI. There are 12 residues in the CDR3. CDR3 nucleotide sequence: TGTGCCAGCTCACCACAGCTCCAAGAAGCTTTCTTT. Protein product: CASSPQLQEAFF.

The J gene is TRBJ2-3, the V gene TRBV28; D is ambiguous. V was pared by 6 bases and J by 0 bases, with 4 bases between. The length of the CDR3 is 12 residues. Germline CDR1 reads MDHEN; CDR2 reads SYDVKM. The CDR3 loop is CASSYSTDTQYF. Here the CDR3 DNA reads TGTGCCAGCAGCTACAGCACAGATACGCAGTATTTT.

This clone occurred once. V is TRBV21-1 and J is TRBJ2-1; the table gives TRBD2 as D, unverified against the DNA. TRBV21-1 is deemed a pseudogene. CDR3 length: 17 residues. The CDR3 nucleotides read TGTGCCAGCAGCAGAAGGAGGGGACTAGGCTCTTACAATGAGCAGTTCTTC. This encodes CASSRRRGLGSYNEQFF.

V is TRBV5-1 and J is TRBJ2-3; 10 bases map to TRBD2. The CDR3 contains 21 residues. The germline V gene encodes CDR1 SGHRS and CDR2 YFSETQ. V lost 2 bases, J lost 2 bases, and 20 bases stayed unmatched. This chain's CDR3 is CASSFYRVRLAGAYFTDTQYF. The CDR3 coding sequence is TGCGCCAGCAGCTTTTACAGGGTTCGGCTAGCGGGGGCCTATTTCACAGATACGCAGTATTTT.

The chain uses TRBV19 and TRBJ2-7, with 9 bases matching TRBD1. The germline CDR1 and CDR2 sequences are LNHDA and SQIVND (reference sequence). The CDR3 has 13 residues. V gave up 8 bases and J gave up 4 bases; unmatched junction bases: 6. In nucleotides, the CDR3 is TGTGCCAGTGACAGGGGACAGGGTTACGAGCAGTACTTC. This gives the protein CASDRGQGYEQYF.

The J gene is TRBJ2-3, the V gene TRBV7-8; 9 bases map to TRBD2. Germline V lookup: CDR1 SGHVS, CDR2 FQNEAQ. With 3 bases clipped from V and 8 bases from J, the junction kept 15 bases outside the gene matches. CDR3 size: 17 residues. CDR3 sequence reads: CASSFAGVGGRASTQYF. CDR3 sequence (DNA): TGTGCCAGCAGCTTTGCAGGCGTAGGCGGGAGGGCCTCTACGCAGTATTTT.

The gene calls are TRBV10-3 and TRBJ1-1, with TRBD1 matching over 10 bases. This CDR3 contains 14 residues. The V and J ends lost 6 bases and 5 bases, in that order; junction bases with no gene match: 6. The germline CDR1 and CDR2 sequences are ENHRY and SYGVKD. The CDR3 here is CAIRRQGAGTEAFF. Here the CDR3 DNA reads TGTGCCATCAGACGACAGGGGGCGGGGACTGAAGCTTTCTTT.

V usage is TRBV6-2 or TRBV6-3 and J usage is TRBJ1-5, with a tentative D call TRBD1 (5 bases). Germline V CDR1 and CDR2: MNHEY, SVGEGT. The CDR3 length is 15 residues. V lost 0 bases to trimming and J lost 6 bases, with 12 bases between them. Here the CDR3 DNA reads TGTGCCAGCAGTTACTCTTTGGGGGGATCTCAGCCCCAGCATTTT. Protein product: CASSYSLGGSQPQHF.

The chain joins TRBV29-1 to TRBJ2-7, with TRBD2 as a possible D gene (6 bases). CDR1 is SQVTM, CDR2 ANQGSEA, per germline. The CDR3 consists of 15 residues. V shed 0 bases and J shed 0 bases, with 12 bases lying between them. The CDR3 is CSVEEAGDSSYEQYF. The CDR3 DNA reads TGCAGCGTTGAAGAAGCGGGCGATAGCTCCTACGAGCAGTACTTC.

The rearrangement links TRBV28 to TRBJ1-2; the D gene is possibly TRBD1 (6 bases). The V and J ends lost 6 bases and 1 base respectively, with 9 bases between them. This CDR3 has 13 amino acids. Germline V lookup: CDR1 MDHEN, CDR2 SYDVKM. The CDR3 protein is CASRVDSNYGYTF. The CDR3 coding sequence is TGTGCCAGCAGGGTGGACAGTAACTATGGCTACACCTTC.

The V and J genes are TRBV19 and TRBJ2-1, with D tentatively TRBD2 (5 bases). Germline CDR1 reads LNHDA; CDR2 reads SQIVND (reference sequence). V lost 0 bases and J lost 8, with 5 bases in between. This CDR3 is built from 12 residues. The chain's CDR3 is CASSIEEDEQFF. The CDR3 DNA is TGTGCCAGTAGTATAGAGGAGGATGAGCAGTTCTTC.

The J gene is TRBJ2-3, the V gene TRBV5-4, with a weak D call TRBD1 (5 bases). CDR3 length: 13 residues. Trimming took off 2 bases at V and 1 base at J, with 5 bases between the two ends. CDR1 is SGHNT, CDR2 YYREEE, per germline (reference sequence). The CDR3 reads CASSLQGTDTQYF. Here the CDR3 DNA reads TGTGCCAGCAGCTTACAGGGCACAGATACGCAGTATTTT. The variable domain in full, completed from reference TRBV5-4 and TRBJ2-3, reads ETGVTQSPTHLIKTRGQQVTLRCSSQSGHNTVSWYQQALGQGPQFIFQYYREEENGRGNFPPRFSGLQFPNYSSELNVNALELDDSALYLCASSLQGTDTQYFGPGTRLTVL.

The V call is TRBV4-1, the J call TRBJ2-7; weak D call: TRBD2 (6 bases). The germline V gene encodes CDR1 MGHRA and CDR2 YSYEKL. Trimming pared 1 base from V and 2 bases from J, leaving 15 bases between. The CDR3 is 16 amino acids. CDR3 residues: CASSQGGAGTAYEQYF. The CDR3 nucleotides are TGCGCCAGCAGCCAAGGCGGCGCGGGAACGGCCTACGAGCAGTACTTC.

The chain recombines TRBV28 with TRBJ2-7; 8 nucleotides align to TRBD1. The CDR3 totals 14 residues. The junction had 10 bases not matched to a gene; V was cut back by 6 bases and J by 6 bases. Germline V gene data show CDR1 as MDHEN and CDR2 as SYDVKM. CDR3: CASSSPAGGLEQYF. The CDR3 bases are TGTGCCAGCAGCTCCCCGGCAGGGGGCCTCGAGCAGTACTTC.

The V gene is TRBV4-1, the J gene TRBJ1-5; D is unclear. V was shortened by 1 base and J by 3 bases, with 7 bases between the two germline ends. This CDR3 has 14 amino acids. Germline V lookup: CDR1 MGHRA, CDR2 YSYEKL. CDR3: CASSQARNNQPQHF. DNA of the CDR3: TGCGCCAGCAGCCAAGCCAGAAACAATCAGCCCCAGCATTTT.

The chain joins TRBV9 to TRBJ1-6; 9 bases line up with TRBD1. The CDR3 runs to 17 residues. Germline V gene sequence: CDR1 SGDLS, CDR2 YYNGEE. V trimming: 3 bases; J trimming: 10 bases; junction bases outside the gene matches: 14. CDR3: CASSGRTGDPRGSPLHF. CDR3 bases: TGTGCCAGCAGCGGACGGACAGGGGACCCCAGAGGGTCACCCCTCCACTTT.

The chain links TRBV27 to TRBJ2-7, with TRBD1 matching 7 bases. This CDR3 is built from 16 residues. V lost 5 bases to trimming and J lost 2 bases; unmatched junction nucleotides: 12. Germline V lookup: CDR1 MNHEY, CDR2 SMNVEV (reference sequence). The CDR3, as DNA: TGTGCCAGCAGTAGGGCCTCGGGACAGCAACCCTACGAGCAGTACTTC. It translates to CASSRASGQQPYEQYF.

V and J are TRBV5-1 and TRBJ1-5; TRBD1 is a possible D gene (5 bases). V gave up 7 bases and J gave up 6 bases, with 14 bases separating them. The length of the CDR3 is 13 residues. Germline values: CDR1 SGHRS, CDR2 YFSETQ. The CDR3 DNA sequence: TGCGCCAGCGCACAGGTCGGCGGTCAGCCCCAGCATTTT. This gives the protein CASAQVGGQPQHF.

This chain links TRBV9 with TRBJ2-7, with 8 bases that match TRBD1. Unmatched junction bases numbered 9, after V lost 3 bases and J lost 4 bases. CDR1 and CDR2 (germline): SGDLS, YYNGEE. This CDR3 comprises 15 residues. The CDR3 DNA reads as TGTGCCAGCAGCGCCCGACCCCAGGGGGCTTACGAGCAGTACTTC. Its protein is CASSARPQGAYEQYF.

The chain has TRBV7-3 and TRBJ2-1; 7 nucleotides line up with TRBD2. Germline V gives CDR1 SGHTA, CDR2 FQGTGA. This CDR3 spans 14 amino acids. V lost 2 bases, J lost 3 bases, and 1 base stayed unmatched. CDR3 in DNA: TGTGCCAGCAGCTTAGGGGGGGACTACAATGAGCAGTTCTTC. Encoded protein: CASSLGGDYNEQFF.

This rearrangement joins TRBV24-1 to TRBJ1-2, with D perhaps TRBD1 (5 bases). The CDR3 consists of 15 residues. Germline CDR1 reads KGHDR; CDR2 reads SFDVKD. Trimming took 2 bases from V and 4 from J, leaving 13 bases between them. CDR3 sequence reads: CATSDWDGVGYGYTF. Here the CDR3 DNA reads TGTGCCACCAGTGATTGGGACGGAGTAGGCTATGGCTACACCTTC.

V usage is TRBV6-5 and J usage is TRBJ1-2; D is uncertain. Looked up from germline, CDR1 is MNHEY and CDR2 is SVGAGI. The CDR3 covers 12 residues. Trimming pared 5 bases from V and 7 bases from J, leaving 11 bases between. CDR3 region: CASSQRGGGYTF. In DNA form, the CDR3 reads TGTGCCAGCAGTCAACGGGGAGGTGGCTACACCTTC.

With regard to this clone: Within the sample, other DNA sequences also encode this same CDR3. The gene calls are TRBV3-1 (or the pseudogene TRBV3-2) and TRBJ2-5; no clear D. The germline V and J ends were trimmed by 1 base and 5 bases, with 2 bases remaining between them. The CDR3 has 11 residues. Germline V gene lookup returns CDR1 LGHDT and CDR2 YNNKEL (reference sequence). CDR3 protein: CASSQGETQYF. The CDR3 DNA reads as TGTGCCAGCAGCCAAGGGGAGACCCAGTACTTC.